Listed below are T cell receptor beta chains from one sample, sequenced in a study of blood T cell repertoires in COVID-19. Data came from immunoSEQ multiplex PCR; TCRdb stores just in-frame clones and leaves some out. The sample contains some 220,000 clones, 70% to 90% of which appear only once. What was sequenced was PBMCs or T cells enriched from blood (not recorded which). Every receptor here comes from a woman in her thirties or forties with acute COVID-19. Both conserved end residues are part of each CDR3. D genes are given only for firm matches. Clone size appears in some rows only: once, few, many, or a class for an expanded clone.

J	size	V	D	CDR3	DNA
TRBJ1-5	NA	TRBV4-2	TRBD1	CASSQETGGRNQPQHF	TGTGCCAGCAGCCAAGAGACAGGGGGCAGGAATCAGCCCCAGCATTTT
TRBJ1-1	NA	TRBV25-1	NA	CASSGTGLQNTEAFF	TGTGCCAGCAGTGGAACGGGACTCCAGAACACTGAAGCTTTCTTT
TRBJ1-1	once	TRBV4-3	NA	CASSQYSNTEAFF	TGCGCCAGCAGCCAATACTCTAACACTGAAGCTTTCTTT
TRBJ1-1	NA	TRBV27	NA	CASSFGQTNTEAFF	TGTGCCAGCAGTTTTGGACAGACGAACACTGAAGCTTTCTTT
TRBJ1-1	NA	TRBV6-6	NA	CASRSDRRLNTEAFF	TGTGCCAGCAGAAGTGACAGAAGATTGAACACTGAAGCTTTCTTT
TRBJ1-6	once	TRBV5-1	TRBD1	CASSYDRGRDSPLHF	TGCGCCAGCAGCTATGACAGGGGGCGGGATTCACCCCTCCACTTT
TRBJ1-1	NA	TRBV27	TRBD1	CASRTYLRGSRGTEAFF	TGTGCCAGCAGGACCTACCTCAGGGGGAGTAGGGGTACTGAAGCTTTCTTT
TRBJ1-1	NA	TRBV9	NA	CASSPGHLNTEAFF	TGTGCCAGCAGCCCTGGACACCTGAACACTGAAGCTTTCTTT
TRBJ2-5	NA	TRBV5-1	NA	CASSSTGQPQETQYF	TGCGCCAGCAGCTCAACGGGACAACCCCAAGAGACCCAGTACTTC
TRBJ1-3	NA	TRBV25-1	NA	CASSADTSSGNTIYF	TGTGCCAGCAGTGCGGACACGAGCTCTGGAAACACCATATATTTT
TRBJ1-3	NA	TRBV7-8	NA	CASSSSWVGTISGNTIYF	TGTGCCAGCAGCTCCAGTTGGGTCGGGACAATCTCTGGAAACACCATATATTTT
TRBJ1-4	few	TRBV6-5	TRBD1	CASRWDRGHSEKLFF	TGTGCCAGCCGGTGGGACAGGGGGCATAGTGAAAAACTGTTTTTT
TRBJ1-1	NA	TRBV6-6	NA	CASRQLGRETFF	TGTGCCAGCAGGCAACTAGGGAGGGAAACTTTCTTT
TRBJ1-1	NA	TRBV15	NA	CATSISTRNPATEAFF	TGTGCCACCAGCATTTCTACCAGGAACCCTGCAACTGAAGCTTTCTTT
TRBJ2-6	NA	TRBV9	NA	CASSPTGFGANVLTF	TGTGCCAGCAGCCCTACAGGGTTCGGGGCCAACGTCCTGACTTTC
TRBJ1-3	NA	TRBV5-1	TRBD1	CASSLGQGGDTIYF	TGCGCCAGCAGCCTGGGACAGGGCGGGGACACCATATATTTT
TRBJ1-1	NA	TRBV30	TRBD1	CAWSGRTGEAFF	TGTGCCTGGAGTGGACGGACAGGAGAAGCTTTCTTT
TRBJ1-4	NA	TRBV23-1	NA	CASSQEGATNEKLFF	TGCGCCAGCAGTCAAGAGGGCGCAACTAATGAAAAACTGTTTTTT
TRBJ2-3	NA	TRBV5-1	TRBD1	CASRPGGTDTQYF	TGCGCCAGCAGGCCAGGGGGTACAGATACGCAGTATTTT
TRBJ2-2	few	TRBV7-2	TRBD1	CASRTTGQGWTGELFF	TGTGCCAGCAGAACTACAGGACAGGGATGGACCGGGGAGCTGTTTTTT
TRBJ2-2	NA	TRBV7-2	TRBD2	CASSPGGLAGGHTGELFF	TGTGCCAGCAGCCCAGGGGGTCTAGCGGGGGGGCACACCGGGGAGCTGTTTTTT
TRBJ1-6	NA	TRBV3-1/TRBV3-2	NA	CASSPRPGGSPLHF	TGTGCCAGCAGCCCCCGACCCGGGGGTTCACCCCTCCACTTT
TRBJ1-5	NA	TRBV25-1	NA	CASSESNIRGELGQPQHF	TGTGCCAGCAGTGAATCCAATATAAGAGGAGAACTAGGTCAGCCCCAGCATTTT
TRBJ1-6	NA	TRBV10-3	TRBD1	CAISDPTGASNSPLHF	TGTGCCATCAGTGACCCTACAGGGGCAAGCAATTCACCCCTCCACTTT
TRBJ1-2	NA	TRBV2	NA	CASREGKGRKANYGYTF	TGTGCCAGCAGGGAGGGAAAGGGACGGAAAGCTAACTATGGCTACACCTTC
TRBJ1-5	once	TRBV2	TRBD1	CASQQGEGNQPQHF	TGTGCCAGCCAGCAGGGGGAGGGCAATCAGCCCCAGCATTTT
TRBJ1-4	NA	TRBV6-5	TRBD1	CASSQQGGKLFF	TGTGCCAGCAGCCAACAGGGGGGAAAACTGTTTTTT
TRBJ1-6	few	TRBV7-3	TRBD1	CASSLRQGTPLHF	TGTGCCAGCAGCCTCCGACAGGGTACACCCCTCCACTTT
TRBJ1-1	NA	TRBV5-1	TRBD1	CASSLMGQGPFTEAFF	TGCGCCAGCAGCTTGATGGGACAGGGGCCTTTCACTGAAGCTTTCTTT